This TCR beta chain was captured by sequencing in a study of cytomegalovirus exposure and HLA in healthy donors. The CDR3 has 11 amino acids. With 2 bases removed from V and 7 bases from J, the gap between germline ends came to 8 bases. The germline gives CDR1 GTSNPN, CDR2 SVGIG (reference sequence). Study-wide results and limits: Later genetic work tied a missense DCLRE1C variant to beta-chain V and J trimming. TCR beta V segments were, for the most part, productive about 90% or about 30% of the time in an earlier analysis.

Regarding this clone: Its target is not known.

13 Jbeta primers and 60 Vbeta primers were used for the PCR. TCRdb's copy holds only in-frame clones and misses some; the assay was immunoSEQ multiplex PCR. The sample lists approximately 190,000 clones, roughly 73% occurring once. The rearrangement joins TRBV30 to TRBJ2-5, with D hard to call. This TCR was sampled from a woman between 25 and 40 years old in good health and CMV-seronegative. The sequenced material came from PBMCs. The CDR3 loop reads CAWSNGGTQYF. In DNA form, the CDR3 reads TGTGCCTGGAGTAACGGTGGGACCCAGTACTTC. The variable domain in full, with the rest retrieved from reference TRBV30 and TRBJ2-5, is SQTIHQWPATLVQPVGSPLSLECTVEGTSNPNLYWYRQAAGRGLQLLFYSVGIGQISSEVPQNLSASRPQDRQFILSSKKLLLSDSGFYLCAWSNGGTQYFGPGTRLLVL.